Below are 25 T cell receptor beta chains sequenced from a single sample in a study of vaccination effects on CD4 cells after COVID-19. TCRdb keeps only in-frame clones here, not all; method: immunoSEQ multiplex PCR. The table includes 30,000 to 40,000 clones, roughly four fifths detected once. Following a roughly eleven-day culture, CD4+ T cells were purified. Infection dated between March and December 2020, before the Alpha, Beta and Delta variants reached the United States. Vaccination of participants consisted of two doses of either the BNT162b2 or mRNA-1273 vaccine. These receptors lack a known antigen. Specimen: CD4+ T cells from PBMCs cultured without peptide, collected after COVID-19 vaccination. These receptors all stem from a human donor who had a prior SARS-CoV-2 infection.

This chain connects TRBV24-1 to TRBJ2-1; 15 bases match TRBD2. Germline values: CDR1 KGHDR, CDR2 SFDVKD. This CDR3 region has 18 residues. After removal of 12 bases from V and 5 bases from J, the junction contained 16 bases not matched to a gene. CDR3 sequence: CASQNGLAGGYGDNEQFF. The CDR3 DNA is TGTGCCTCACAAAATGGACTAGCGGGAGGGTACGGGGACAATGAGCAGTTCTTC.

V and J are TRBV11-3 and TRBJ2-1; 10 positions agree with TRBD1. The germline V gene encodes CDR1 SGHNT and CDR2 YENEEA. The CDR3 is 15 amino acids. Trimming took 1 base from V and 3 from J; bases not matched to a gene: 0. CDR3 nucleotides: TGTGCCAGCAGCTTAGGGACAGGGGGCTACAATGAGCAGTTCTTC. It codes for CASSLGTGGYNEQFF.

V gene TRBV11-2 combines with J gene TRBJ2-2, with a tentative D call TRBD2 (5 bases). The CDR3 is 17 amino acids. With 2 bases removed from V and 0 bases from J, the gap between germline ends came to 13 bases. Germline CDR1 SGHAT, CDR2 FQNNGV. CDR3: CASSLSASSANTGELFF. CDR3 sequence (DNA): TGTGCCAGCAGCTTATCGGCTAGCTCAGCGAACACCGGGGAGCTGTTTTTT.

This chain uses TRBV3-1 (or the pseudogene TRBV3-2) with TRBJ2-1; 8 bases map to TRBD2. The V gene's germline CDR1 is LGHDT and CDR2 YNNKEL (reference sequence). The CDR3 extends over 17 amino acids. Trimming cost V 4 bases and J 7 bases; bases outside gene matches: 15. CDR3 DNA: TGTGCCAGCAGCCTACGGACTAGCTCCGCTAACCTAAATGAGCAGTTCTTC. This gives the protein CASSLRTSSANLNEQFF.

The V and J genes are TRBV18 and TRBJ1-1, with D unclear. CDR1 is KGHSH and CDR2 is LQKENI in the germline V gene. The CDR3 runs to 13 residues. V was shortened by 3 bases and J by 1 base, with 6 bases between the two germline ends. In DNA form, the CDR3 reads TGTGCCAGCTCACCTGCGTGGAACACTGAAGCTTTCTTT. As protein: CASSPAWNTEAFF.

The rearrangement links TRBV4-2 to TRBJ1-1; D gene ambiguous. This CDR3 is 15 amino acids long. Trimming shortened V by 0 bases and J by 3 bases, and 11 bases separated the two germline ends. Germline CDR1 is LGHNA and CDR2 is YNFKEQ. The CDR3 sequence is CASSQEPGLDTEAFF. CDR3 DNA: TGTGCCAGCAGCCAAGAACCGGGCCTGGACACTGAAGCTTTCTTT.

The chain employs TRBV7-2 and TRBJ1-2; 7 bases fit TRBD1. The J segment lost 4 bases and the V segment lost 5 bases, leaving 7 bases of the junction unmatched. The CDR3 is 14 amino acids. CDR1 SGHTA and CDR2 FQGNSA come from the germline V gene. The CDR3 DNA reads as TGTGCCAGCAGCCCGGGACAGCACATCTATGGCTACACCTTC. It encodes CASSPGQHIYGYTF.

The sample holds one count of this clone. J is TRBJ2-5 and V is TRBV5-4, with 15 bases aligning to TRBD2. The ends lost 4 bases at V and 5 bases at J; junction bases unmatched: 6. The CDR3 totals 16 residues. Germline CDR1 is SGHNT and CDR2 is YYREEE (reference sequence). CDR3 DNA: TGTGCCAGCAGCCCAGGGACTAGCGGGGGGACGGAGACCCAGTACTTC. Its protein is CASSPGTSGGTETQYF.

V and J are TRBV24-1 and TRBJ2-1; the D gene is possibly TRBD2 (5 bases). Trimming cost V 1 base and J 7 bases, with 7 bases left between them. CDR1 is KGHDR, CDR2 SFDVKD, per germline. The CDR3 is made up of 13 amino acids. The CDR3 region is CATSDFSGNEQFF. CDR3 DNA sequence: TGTGCCACCAGTGATTTCTCGGGGAATGAGCAGTTCTTC.

Worth noting for this clone: Mismatch with germline at one junction end may stem from a read error. V usage is TRBV7-2 and J usage is TRBJ2-1; no reliable D call. The CDR3 runs to 13 residues. Germline CDR1 and CDR2: SGHTA and FQGNSA. CDR3 in amino acids: CASRLASYNEQFF. The CDR3 nucleotides read TGTGCCAGCAGGTTAGCCAGCTACAATGAGCAGTTCTTC.

The chain recombines TRBV5-4 with TRBJ1-4; TRBD1 might be the D (6 bases). Germline V gene data show CDR1 as SGHNT and CDR2 as YYREEE (reference sequence). V was clipped by 6 bases and J by 7 bases, with 16 bases between them. The CDR3 contains 14 residues. For the CDR3, the DNA is TGTGCCAGCACACGTGGGGGCGCGGGTGAAAAACTGTTTTTT. Protein product: CASTRGGAGEKLFF.

The V call is TRBV11-1, the J call TRBJ2-7; 9 bases are a match to TRBD1. Germline V lookup: CDR1 SGHAT, CDR2 FQDESV (reference sequence). This CDR3 has 16 amino acids. J was trimmed by 5 bases and V by 4 bases; bases with no gene match: 12. DNA of the CDR3: TGTGCCAGCAGCTCAAGGGGGACAGGGCTTTTCGACGAGCAGTACTTC. This sequence encodes CASSSRGTGLFDEQYF.

This clone came up once. The J gene is TRBJ2-1, the V gene TRBV2, with unresolved D. This CDR3 is 13 amino acids long. V was shortened by 7 bases and J by 2 bases, with 9 bases between the two germline ends. The V gene's germline CDR1 is SNHLY and CDR2 FYNNEI. CDR3 in amino acids: CASTSEPYNEQFF. As DNA, the CDR3 is TGTGCCAGCACCTCGGAGCCCTACAATGAGCAGTTCTTC. Full variable domain (remainder filled in from reference TRBV2 and TRBJ2-1): EPEVTQTPSHQVTQMGQEVILRCVPISNHLYFYWYRQILGQKVEFLVSFYNNEISEKSEIFDDQFSVERPDGSNFTLKIRSTKLEDSAMYFCASTSEPYNEQFFGPGTRLTVL.

The chain is built from TRBV13 and TRBJ2-1; weak D call: TRBD1 (6 bases). Trimming removed 0 bases at V and 1 base at J, with 16 bases between. Germline lookup yields CDR1 PRHDT and CDR2 FYEKMQ (reference sequence). This CDR3 has 18 amino acids. CDR3 sequence (DNA): TGTGCCAGCAGCTTAGGGTTCTGGGACACTAGATCCTACAATGAGCAGTTCTTC. Translation: CASSLGFWDTRSYNEQFF.

The CDR3 DNA follows: TGTGCCTGGAGTGTACGATGGGGGGCTGGGACAGATACGCAGTATTTT. It codes for CAWSVRWGAGTDTQYF. This sequence joins TRBV30 and TRBJ2-3; D could derive from TRBD1 or TRBD2 (6 bases each). The V and J ends lost 0 bases and 3 bases respectively, with 16 bases between them. The germline V gene has CDR1 GTSNPN and CDR2 SVGIG (reference sequence). The CDR3 is 16 residues long. Using reference TRBV30 and TRBJ2-3 for the parts outside the CDR3, the full variable domain is SQTIHQWPATLVQPVGSPLSLECTVEGTSNPNLYWYRQAAGRGLQLLFYSVGIGQISSEVPQNLSASRPQDRQFILSSKKLLLSDSGFYLCAWSVRWGAGTDTQYFGPGTRLTVL.

The J gene is TRBJ2-1, the V gene TRBV7-2, with D possibly called TRBD1 or TRBD2 (6 bases each). The CDR3 has 16 amino acids. Germline V lookup: CDR1 SGHTA, CDR2 FQGNSA. Trimming took off 0 bases at V and 4 bases at J, with 13 bases between the two ends. CDR3 amino acids: CASSLAWGARYNEQFF. Here the CDR3 DNA reads TGTGCCAGCAGCTTAGCGTGGGGGGCGCGGTACAATGAGCAGTTCTTC.

The gene calls are TRBV2 and TRBJ2-4; 8 bases line up with TRBD2. The CDR3 totals 14 residues. Trimming removed 3 bases from V and 9 bases from J; junction bases left unmatched: 7. Per the germline V gene, CDR1 is SNHLY and CDR2 is FYNNEI. The CDR3: CASSELGTSSIQYF. For the CDR3, the DNA is TGTGCCAGCAGTGAGTTAGGGACTAGTTCCATTCAGTACTTC. The whole variable domain, remainder taken from reference TRBV2 and TRBJ2-4, is EPEVTQTPSHQVTQMGQEVILRCVPISNHLYFYWYRQILGQKVEFLVSFYNNEISEKSEIFDDQFSVERPDGSNFTLKIRSTKLEDSAMYFCASSELGTSSIQYFGAGTRLSVL.

V usage is TRBV3-1 (or the pseudogene TRBV3-2) and J usage is TRBJ1-2; tentatively, D is TRBD1 (6 bases). The CDR3 contains 17 residues. Germline V gene sequence: CDR1 LGHDT, CDR2 YNNKEL (reference sequence). Between the trimmed V and J ends, which lost 2 bases and 5 bases, there was a span of 21 bases. The CDR3 sequence is CASSQTGQFLRTYGYTF. The DNA for the CDR3 is TGTGCCAGCAGCCAAACCGGACAGTTTCTTAGGACTTATGGCTACACCTTC.

CDR3 in DNA: TGTGCCAGCAGTTTAGTGGGGCTCGGGGAGCTGTTTTTT. Translation: CASSLVGLGELFF. This chain links TRBV12-3 or TRBV12-4 with TRBJ2-2, with a possible D match to TRBD1 (5 bases). This CDR3 spans 13 amino acids. V shed 1 base and J shed 7 bases, with 7 bases lying between them.

The chain recombines TRBV7-3 with TRBJ2-3, with 15 bases aligning to TRBD2. Germline V CDR1 and CDR2: SGHTA, FQGTGA. V was clipped by 5 bases and J by 4 bases; unmatched bases: 7. The CDR3 loop spans 17 amino acids. CDR3 sequence reads: CASSPLGLAGGADTQYF. In DNA, the CDR3 is TGTGCCAGCAGCCCCCTCGGACTAGCGGGAGGGGCAGATACGCAGTATTTT.

The chain carries TRBV7-9 and TRBJ2-3, with 8 bases fitting TRBD1. The germline V gene has CDR1 SEHNR and CDR2 FQNEAQ (reference sequence). The CDR3 length is 16 residues. V trimming: 2 bases; J trimming: 2 bases; junction bases outside the gene matches: 6. The CDR3 nucleotides are TGTGCCAGCAGCTTAACAGGGGGTAGGGTCACAGATACGCAGTATTTT. Translating it yields CASSLTGGRVTDTQYF.

This clone was found a few times. This chain connects TRBV24-1 to TRBJ1-5, with unresolved D. V was shortened by 0 bases and J by 4 bases, with 15 bases between the two germline ends. Germline assignment: CDR1 KGHDR and CDR2 SFDVKD. The CDR3 length is 17 residues. CDR3 residues: CATSDLGNLSRNQPQHF. For the CDR3, the DNA is TGTGCCACCAGTGATTTGGGGAATCTAAGTCGTAATCAGCCCCAGCATTTT.

The J gene is TRBJ2-1, the V gene TRBV11-3; the match to TRBD2 covers 13 bases. CDR3 length: 16 amino acids. Looked up from germline, CDR1 is SGHNT and CDR2 is YENEEA. J was trimmed by 7 bases and V by 0 bases; bases with no gene match: 3. CDR3 coding DNA: TGTGCCAGCAGCTTAGATGGACTAGCGGGAGAGAATGAGCAGTTCTTC. It translates to CASSLDGLAGENEQFF.

The V and J genes are TRBV18 and TRBJ2-6; D is unresolved. Germline loops: CDR1 KGHSH, CDR2 LQKENI. The CDR3 runs 16 residues. Trimming shortened V by 3 bases and J by 0 bases, and 9 bases separated the two germline ends. The CDR3 sequence: CASSPTPRSGANVLTF. CDR3 nucleotide sequence: TGTGCCAGCTCACCGACACCCCGCTCTGGGGCCAACGTCCTGACTTTC.

CDR3 nucleotide sequence: TGTGCCAGCAGCCTCAGGGGGGGCGGGGAGCAGTTCTTC. Protein sequence: CASSLRGGGEQFF. The chain carries TRBV5-4 and TRBJ2-1; tentatively, D is TRBD1 or TRBD2 (7 bases each). The germline CDR1 and CDR2 sequences are SGHNT and YYREEE (reference sequence). CDR3 length: 13 amino acids. V shed 4 bases and J shed 10 bases, with 15 bases lying between them.